The TCR beta chain under discussion was sequenced for a study of T-cell reconstitution after alpha-beta-depleted transplantation in children. Regarding this clonotype: What it binds is not known.

Germline values: CDR1 SGHDT, CDR2 YYEEEE. With 4 bases clipped from V and 5 bases from J, the junction kept 7 bases outside the gene matches. The CDR3 extends over 14 amino acids. Construction of the TCRbeta library involved unique molecular identifiers. TCRdb ran MiXCR on the PCR reads and lists one entry per CDR3 protein. This sample has a few hundred thousand distinct CDR3 sequences; over 20% occur once, and the top ten carry around a third. Whole-study results and caveats: Newly made T cells mostly supplied T-cell counts and diversity one year after transplant. The study reportedly traced alpha-beta T cells about two months after transplant to several hundred expanded graft clones. The high TCRbeta diversity at day 60 in some patients came from surviving recipient T cells and thymic progenitors.

The V call is TRBV5-6, the J call TRBJ2-7, with 9 bases that match TRBD1. This receptor was taken from a boy in the first two years of life with Wiskott-Aldrich syndrome, due to receive a stem cell transplant. The sequences come from PBMCs, collected before TCRalphabeta/CD19-depleted stem cell transplant. This chain's CDR3 is CASSPGQGVNEQYF. CDR3 in DNA: TGTGCCAGCAGCCCGGGACAGGGAGTCAACGAGCAGTACTTC.